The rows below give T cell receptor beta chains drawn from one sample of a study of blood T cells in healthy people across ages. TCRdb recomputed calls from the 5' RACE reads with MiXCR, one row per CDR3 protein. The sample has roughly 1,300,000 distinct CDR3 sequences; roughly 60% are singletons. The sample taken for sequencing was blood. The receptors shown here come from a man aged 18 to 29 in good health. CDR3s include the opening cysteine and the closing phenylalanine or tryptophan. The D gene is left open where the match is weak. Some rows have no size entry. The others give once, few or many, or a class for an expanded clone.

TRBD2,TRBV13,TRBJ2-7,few,TGTGCCAGCACCACCCGGACTAGCGGGTACGAGCAGTACTTC,CASTTRTSGYEQYF
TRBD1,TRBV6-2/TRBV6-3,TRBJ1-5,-,TGTGCCAGCAGTTCCCCGAGGACAGGGGCCCGTTATAGCAATCAGCCCCAGCATTTT,CASSSPRTGARYSNQPQHF
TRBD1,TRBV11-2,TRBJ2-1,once,TGTGCCAGCAGCTTTAAGGGGACAGGGGATGTGGGGGATGAGCAGTTCTTC,CASSFKGTGDVGDEQFF
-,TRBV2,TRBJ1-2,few,TGTGCCAGCAGTGTCACGGACGGTAACTATGGCTACACCTTC,CASSVTDGNYGYTF
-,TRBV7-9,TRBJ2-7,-,TGTGCCAGCAGGTATGACTTGGGCGGCACACACAATGAGCAGTACTTC,CASRYDLGGTHNEQYF
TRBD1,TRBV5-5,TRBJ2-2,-,TGTGCCAGCAGCTTGCGGCAGGGGGCCCTCACCGGGGAGCTGTTTTTT,CASSLRQGALTGELFF
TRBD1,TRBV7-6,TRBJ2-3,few,TGTGCCAGCAGCCCCCCAGGGACAGGGGGCACAGATACGCAGTATTTT,CASSPPGTGGTDTQYF
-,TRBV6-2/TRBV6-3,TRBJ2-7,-,TGTGCCAGCAACAATCTTCCCTACGAGCAGTACTTC,CASNNLPYEQYF
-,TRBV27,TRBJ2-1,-,TGTGCCAGCAGTTTTGCTAGTAGTCACAATGAGCAGTTCTTC,CASSFASSHNEQFF
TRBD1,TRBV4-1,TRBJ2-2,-,TGCGCCAGCAGCCAAGATCCACAGGGGGCAGGCGGGGAGCTGTTTTTT,CASSQDPQGAGGELFF
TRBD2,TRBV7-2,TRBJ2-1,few,TGTGCCAGCAGCTTACTGCCGGTTGGAGCGGGGGCGCGTGAGCAGTTCTTC,CASSLLPVGAGAREQFF
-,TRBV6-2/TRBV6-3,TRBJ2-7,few,TGTGCCAGCAGTGGCAGGGGAACCTACGAGCAGTACTTC,CASSGRGTYEQYF
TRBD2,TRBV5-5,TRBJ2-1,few,TGTGCCAGCAGCTTAACTAGCGGGTGGAACAATGAGCAGTTCTTC,CASSLTSGWNNEQFF
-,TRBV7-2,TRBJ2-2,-,TGTGCCAGCAGCTTACATGGCCGCATGGACACCGGGGAGCTGTTTTTT,CASSLHGRMDTGELFF
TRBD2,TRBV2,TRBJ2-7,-,TGTGCCAGCAGTGAGAGACTAGCGGGCTACTCCTACGAGCAGTACTTC,CASSERLAGYSYEQYF
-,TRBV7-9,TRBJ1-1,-,TGTGCCAGCCGGGGGGGAAGCCCTATGAACACTAAAGCTTTCTTT,CASRGGSPMNTKAFF
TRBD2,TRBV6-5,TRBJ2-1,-,TGTGCCAGCAGAGACCCCTGGACTAGCGGTTACAATGAGCAGTTCTTC,CASRDPWTSGYNEQFF
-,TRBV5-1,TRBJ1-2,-,TGCGCCAGCGCGGCAAACTATGGCTACACCTTC,CASAANYGYTF
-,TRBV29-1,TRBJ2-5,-,TGCAGCGTCGGGTACCAGACGGGAGAGACCCAGTACTTC,CSVGYQTGETQYF
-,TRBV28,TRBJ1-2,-,TGTGCCAGCAGTGTGCTGGACCAGAGGGGCTACACCTTC,CASSVLDQRGYTF
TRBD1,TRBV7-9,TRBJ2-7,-,TGTGCCAGCATCGCCGCTCTACAAGGGACAGGGACCTACGAGCAGTACTTC,CASIAALQGTGTYEQYF
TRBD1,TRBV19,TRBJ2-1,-,TGTGCCAGTAGTATCCGGGACAGGGGCCATGAGCAGTTCTTC,CASSIRDRGHEQFF
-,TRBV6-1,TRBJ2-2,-,TGTGCCAGCAGTGAACTCCTAGGGGGAAACTCCGGGGAGCTGTTTTTT,CASSELLGGNSGELFF
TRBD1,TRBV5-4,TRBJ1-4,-,TGTGCCAGCAGCCCCTGGGCAGGGGGAGAGGAAAAACTGTTTTTT,CASSPWAGGEEKLFF
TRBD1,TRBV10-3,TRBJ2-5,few,TGTGCCATCAGTGAAGGGACAGGGACGGAGACCCAGTACTTC,CAISEGTGTETQYF
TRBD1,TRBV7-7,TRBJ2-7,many,TGCGCCAGCAGCTTGGGACAGGGGCCCTCCTACGAGCAGTACTTC,CASSLGQGPSYEQYF
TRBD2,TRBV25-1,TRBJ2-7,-,TGTGCCAGCAGTTCGCCGGGACTATGGTCGGACGAGCAGTACTTC,CASSSPGLWSDEQYF
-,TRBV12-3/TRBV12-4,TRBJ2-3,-,TGTGCCAGCATTCAACAGGGAATCAGCACAGATACGCAGTATTTT,CASIQQGISTDTQYF
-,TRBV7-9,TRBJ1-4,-,TGTGCCAGCAGCTTAAGAGGCACAGGTGAAAAACTGTTTTTT,CASSLRGTGEKLFF
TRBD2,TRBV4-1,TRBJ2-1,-,TGCGCCAGCAGTCATACTAGCGGGGTGCGGAATGAGCAGTTCTTC,CASSHTSGVRNEQFF
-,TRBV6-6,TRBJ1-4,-,TGTGCCAGCAGCCCCAGGGGCTCGAAGAATGAAAAACTGTTTTTT,CASSPRGSKNEKLFF
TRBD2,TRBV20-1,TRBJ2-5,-,TGCAGTGCTAGAGTACTAGCGGAAGAGACCCAGTACTTC,CSARVLAEETQYF
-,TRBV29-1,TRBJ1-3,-,TGCAGCGTCATGACAGGCGAGTCAGGAAACACCATATATTTT,CSVMTGESGNTIYF
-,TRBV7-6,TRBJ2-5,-,TGTGCCAGCAGCCCCGGATTGTCCGAAGTGGAGACCCAGTACTTC,CASSPGLSEVETQYF
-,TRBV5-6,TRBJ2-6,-,TGTGCCAGCAGCTCCGAATTGGGAGCTCCTTCTGGGGCCAACGTCCTGACTTTC,CASSSELGAPSGANVLTF
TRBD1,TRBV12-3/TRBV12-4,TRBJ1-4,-,TGTGCCAGCAGTCCAAGGGGGCTCGGAGAAAAACTGTTTTTT,CASSPRGLGEKLFF
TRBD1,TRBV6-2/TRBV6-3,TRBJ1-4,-,TGTGCCAGCAGTCCCCCACAGGGGGATGAAAAACTGTTTTTT,CASSPPQGDEKLFF
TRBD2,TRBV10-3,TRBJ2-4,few,TGTGCCATCAGTGAAGGACTAGCGGTCCAGGAAATTCAGTACTTC,CAISEGLAVQEIQYF
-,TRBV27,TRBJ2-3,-,TGTGCCAGCAGTTCCCCGCGCGAGCGGCGCACAGATACGCAGTATTTT,CASSSPRERRTDTQYF
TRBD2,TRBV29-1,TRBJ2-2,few,TGCAGCGTTGAGTCGGGGGGCGGGGAGCTGTTTTTT,CSVESGGGELFF
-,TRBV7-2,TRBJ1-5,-,TGTGCCAGCAGCTTAGCGACAGGCCGTAGCAATCAGCCCCAGCATTTT,CASSLATGRSNQPQHF
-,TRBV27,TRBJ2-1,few,TGTGCCAGCAGCACAAGCGAAGAACTTACAAGGTTCTTC,CASSTSEELTRFF
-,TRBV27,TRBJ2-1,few,TGTGCCAGCAGTGCGCTATACAATGAGCAGTTCTTC,CASSALYNEQFF
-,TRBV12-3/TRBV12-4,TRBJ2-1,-,TGTGCCAGCAGTTTTCTCGAGCCGCCTGGGGAGCAGTTCTTC,CASSFLEPPGEQFF
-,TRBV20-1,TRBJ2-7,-,TGCAGTGCTAGCGGTGCTCCGGGACAAAGAACCTACGAGCAGTACTTC,CSASGAPGQRTYEQYF
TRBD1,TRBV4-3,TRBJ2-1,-,TGCGCCAGCAGCCAAGCCCCAGGGACAGGCTACAGGAATGAGCAGTTCTTC,CASSQAPGTGYRNEQFF
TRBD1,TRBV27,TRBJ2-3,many,TGTGCCAGCAGTCCCGGGACAGCCACAGATACGCAGTATTTT,CASSPGTATDTQYF
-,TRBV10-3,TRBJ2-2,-,TGTGCCATCACCCAGAATTACACCGGGGAGCTGTTTTTT,CAITQNYTGELFF
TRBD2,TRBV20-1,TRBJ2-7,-,TGCAGTGCTAGGCCCTTTACTAGCGGGACCTACGAGCAGTACTTC,CSARPFTSGTYEQYF
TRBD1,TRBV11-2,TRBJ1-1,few,TGTGCCAGCAGCTTTAGAGGGACAGAAAACACTGAAGCTTTCTTT,CASSFRGTENTEAFF
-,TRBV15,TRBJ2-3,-,TGTGCCACCGGGGGAGGACCCTACACAGATACGCAGTATTTT,CATGGGPYTDTQYF
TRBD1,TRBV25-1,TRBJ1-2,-,TGTGCCAGCAGTGAGACGGACAGGGGCGGTTATGGCTACACCTTC,CASSETDRGGYGYTF
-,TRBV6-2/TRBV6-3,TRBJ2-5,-,TGTGCCAGCAGAACCGAACTAGTGTCGACCCAGTACTTC,CASRTELVSTQYF
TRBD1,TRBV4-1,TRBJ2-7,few,TGCGCCAGCAGCATCCGGACAGGGTCGGACGAGCAGTACTTC,CASSIRTGSDEQYF
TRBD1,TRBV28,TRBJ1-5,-,TGTGCCAGCAGGGGGACAGGAACAAATCAGCCCCAGCATTTT,CASRGTGTNQPQHF
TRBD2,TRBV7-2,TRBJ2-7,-,TGTGCCAGCAGCACCCAAGCGGGGGCAGTGTACGAGCAGTACTTC,CASSTQAGAVYEQYF
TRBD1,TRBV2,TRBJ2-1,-,TGTGCCAGTGGGGACAGGGGAGGGAATGAGCAGTTCTTC,CASGDRGGNEQFF
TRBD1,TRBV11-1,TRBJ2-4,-,TGTGCCAGCAGCGTAGGGGACAGGGAAAACATTCAGTACTTC,CASSVGDRENIQYF
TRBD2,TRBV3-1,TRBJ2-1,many,TGTGCCAGCAGCCAGGGACTAGCGGGGTACAATGAGCAGTTCTTC,CASSQGLAGYNEQFF
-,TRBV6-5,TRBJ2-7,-,TGTGCCAGCAGCCCCGGAAGAGTGTGGGAGCAGTACTTC,CASSPGRVWEQYF